This T cell receptor beta chain was sequenced for a study of blood T cell repertoires in COVID-19. Study details: The cDNA or gDNA used as material had been derived from T cells, B-cell-depleted T cells, or PBMCs.

This clone was recorded many times. Using immunoSEQ multiplex PCR, the repertoire was profiled, and TCRdb retains in-frame clones only, with some absent. Counted here are roughly 260,000 clones, approximately 79% occurring once; the ten biggest clones make up 3% to 4%. The germline gives CDR1 MGHDK, CDR2 SYGVNS. CDR3 length: 13 amino acids. V was cut by 5 bases and J by 6 bases, with 13 bases left in between. This receptor was taken from a woman aged 40 to 50 with active or convalescent COVID-19. Sequencing input: peripheral blood. The V gene is TRBV25-1, the J gene TRBJ1-2; tentatively, D is TRBD1 (6 bases). The CDR3, as DNA: TGTGCCAGCAGTTTGGGGACAAACAATGGCTACACCTTC. Translating gives CASSLGTNNGYTF.